Listed below are T cell receptor beta chains from one sample, sequenced in a study of control samples from healthy donors and cancer patients. Some clones are missing from TCRdb's copy, which holds only in-frame ones; the method was immunoSEQ multiplex PCR. The sample lists 100,000 to 150,000 clones, around nine tenths occurring once. The sample taken for sequencing was blood. These receptor sequences come from a man aged 35 to 55 in good health. Each CDR3 is given with its conserved first and last residue. A D gene is named only where the DNA matches it firmly. Not every row has a clone size; where given, it reads once, few, many or a size class.

cdr3_aa cdr3_nt clone_size j_call d_call v_call
CASSEAAGLDYEQYF TGTGCCAGCAGTGAAGCGGCGGGCCTCGACTACGAGCAGTACTTC once TRBJ2-7 - TRBV6-1
CASSLLGVADQETQYF TGTGCCAGCAGCCTCCTTGGGGTAGCGGACCAAGAGACCCAGTACTTC - TRBJ2-5 - TRBV2
CASSFEAVGALSYEQYF TGCGCCAGCAGCTTCGAAGCGGTGGGGGCGCTCTCCTACGAGCAGTACTTC once TRBJ2-7 - TRBV5-1
CASSAGETQYF TGTGCCAGCAGCGCGGGGGAGACCCAGTACTTC once TRBJ2-5 - TRBV14
CASSPFFGGELFF TGTGCCAGCTCCCCCTTCTTCGGGGGGGAGCTGTTTTTT - TRBJ2-2 - TRBV7-2
CASSVERDSPLHF TGTGCCAGCAGTGTAGAACGGGATTCACCCCTCCACTTT - TRBJ1-6 - TRBV2
CASTRLLDYGYTF TGTGCCAGCACTCGGCTCCTCGACTATGGCTACACCTTC - TRBJ1-2 - TRBV19
CASCRGAGELFF TGTGCCAGCTGCAGGGGTGCCGGGGAGCTGTTTTTT once TRBJ2-2 - TRBV3-1/TRBV3-2
CASSLGLTSGYTF TGTGCCAGCAGCTTGGGATTGACGTCTGGCTACACCTTC - TRBJ1-2 - TRBV12-3/TRBV12-4
CASSLSRTGEQYF TGTGCCAGCAGTTTATCCCGGACAGGTGAGCAGTACTTC - TRBJ2-7 TRBD1 TRBV27
CASSGHLYEQYF TGTGCCAGCAGTGGACATCTCTACGAGCAGTACTTC - TRBJ2-7 - TRBV12-3/TRBV12-4
CASSPFVSGAGDTQYF TGTGCCAGCAGCCCTTTTGTCTCCGGGGCCGGGGATACGCAGTATTTT - TRBJ2-3 - TRBV7-9
CASALGRTGELFF TGCGCCAGCGCTTTAGGGAGGACCGGGGAGCTGTTTTTT - TRBJ2-2 - TRBV10-1
CSASQGSPWGATGELFF TGCAGTGCTAGTCAGGGATCCCCATGGGGAGCTACCGGGGAGCTGTTTTTT - TRBJ2-2 - TRBV20-1
CASSMGGTETQYF TGTGCCAGTAGTATGGGAGGGACGGAGACCCAGTACTTC - TRBJ2-5 TRBD2 TRBV19
CASGLTDTQYF TGTGCCAGCGGACTCACAGATACGCAGTATTTT - TRBJ2-3 - TRBV2
CASSQGGGDYGYTF TGCGCCAGCAGCCAAGGAGGAGGGGACTATGGCTACACCTTC - TRBJ1-2 - TRBV4-1
CASSSPILTSNQPQHF TGTGCCAGCAGCTCGCCTATTCTGACTAGCAATCAGCCCCAGCATTTT - TRBJ1-5 - TRBV12-1
CASSLGRGKETQYF TGCGCCAGCAGCTTGGGGAGGGGGAAAGAGACCCAGTACTTC - TRBJ2-5 - TRBV5-1
CASSYGSVRNEQFF TGCGCCAGCAGCTACGGTTCGGTGCGCAATGAGCAGTTCTTC - TRBJ2-1 - TRBV5-1
CASSERLGNSPLHF TGTGCCAGCAGTGAACGTCTGGGCAATTCACCCCTCCACTTT few TRBJ1-6 - TRBV6-1
CASSGAGAQETQYF TGTGCCAGCAGTGGGGCAGGGGCACAAGAGACCCAGTACTTC - TRBJ2-5 - TRBV28
CASSPPVGAWETQYF TGTGCCAGCTCACCCCCCGTGGGGGCCTGGGAGACCCAGTACTTC - TRBJ2-5 - TRBV18
CASSVDSGGAVNIQYF TGTGCCAGCAGCGTGGATAGCGGGGGGGCGGTAAACATTCAGTACTTC - TRBJ2-4 TRBD2 TRBV9
CASSPGPGTYEQYF TGTGCCAGCAGCCCGGGGCCCGGTACCTACGAGCAGTACTTC - TRBJ2-7 - TRBV2
CASSLFVGNEQFF TGTGCCAGCAGCTTGTTCGTGGGAAATGAGCAGTTCTTC - TRBJ2-1 - TRBV5-6
CASSLASRGSNSPLHF TGTGCCAGCAGCTTAGCGAGCAGGGGTAGTAATTCACCCCTCCACTTT - TRBJ1-6 - TRBV7-9
CATSGGATGNTIYF TGTGCCACCAGCGGGGGGGCGACGGGAAACACCATATATTTT - TRBJ1-3 - TRBV6-5
CASSLAWGGAIREQYF TGTGCCAGCAGCTTAGCATGGGGGGGGGCCATACGTGAGCAGTACTTC - TRBJ2-7 - TRBV7-8
CASSPAGGAGYGYTF TGTGCCAGCAGCCCTGCAGGGGGCGCGGGCTATGGCTACACCTTC once TRBJ1-2 TRBD1 TRBV11-1
CASSLAVNTEAFF TGTGCCAGCAGCTTGGCTGTGAACACTGAAGCTTTCTTT once TRBJ1-1 - TRBV5-6
CASSLGGAVETQYF TGTGCCAGCAGCTTAGGGGGGGCCGTGGAGACCCAGTACTTC - TRBJ2-5 - TRBV7-6
CSVLSGQSNQPQHF TGCAGCGTCTTATCGGGACAAAGCAATCAGCCCCAGCATTTT once TRBJ1-5 - TRBV29-1